This is a list of T cell receptor beta chains from one sample in a study of T cell responses to AZD1222 COVID-19 vaccine. Repertoires were generated with immunoSEQ multiplex PCR, while TCRdb's copy carries only in-frame clones and drops some. The sample shows about 140,000 clones, roughly 90% of them seen only once. The sequences come from peripheral blood, collected 28 days after the second AZD1222 dose. The receptors shown here come from an adult who received the AZD1222 COVID-19 vaccine. Each CDR3 is given with its conserved first and last residue. A D gene is named only where the DNA matches it firmly. Clone size, where shown, is once, few, many, or a class for clones that have expanded.

TRBD1 TRBJ2-5 - TRBV15 TGTGCCACCAGCAGAGAAACGAGCGAACAGGGGGCTGGAGAGACCCAGTACTTC CATSRETSEQGAGETQYF
- TRBJ1-2 - TRBV18 TGTGCCAGCTCACCACCGGAAACCCGGGGCGAAGTCTATGGCTACACCTTC CASSPPETRGEVYGYTF
TRBD2 TRBJ2-1 - TRBV11-3 TGTGCCAGCAGCTTGGGACTAGCGGGACGTGAGCAGTTCTTC CASSLGLAGREQFF
- TRBJ1-1 - TRBV27 TGTGCCAGCCGTTCGAACACTGAAGCTTTCTTT CASRSNTEAFF
- TRBJ1-5 - TRBV2 TGTGCCAGCAGTGGGGTGGGAGGGTATGATCAGCCCCAGCATTTT CASSGVGGYDQPQHF
- TRBJ1-1 - TRBV3-1/TRBV3-2 TGTGCCAGCAGCCAATGGACAGTGAACACTGAAGCTTTCTTT CASSQWTVNTEAFF
TRBD2 TRBJ2-2 - TRBV2 TGTGCCACCCCCGGTGTGGTAGCGGGAGGGGGAACCGGCGGGGAGCTGTTTTTT CATPGVVAGGGTGGELFF
- TRBJ2-5 - TRBV7-3 TGTGCCAGCAGCTTAGGGCCGCGGGGCCGGGGGGAGACCCAGTACTTC CASSLGPRGRGETQYF
TRBD1 TRBJ2-7 - TRBV27 TGTGCCAGCAGTTCTATGACAGGGAGCTACGAGCAGTACTTC CASSSMTGSYEQYF
- TRBJ2-7 - TRBV28 TGTGCCAGCAGTGGGGACGGTCCCCCCAACGAGCAGTACTTC CASSGDGPPNEQYF
- TRBJ2-7 - TRBV6-6 TGTGCCAGCAGTCCTTCCCTAGGTGTCTACGAGCAGTACTTC CASSPSLGVYEQYF
- TRBJ2-5 many TRBV4-3 TGCGCCAGCAGCCCCGGGGTGGGTGACCAAGAGACCCAGTACTTC CASSPGVGDQETQYF
- TRBJ2-7 - TRBV28 TGTGCCACCCTTAATTGGGTTTCTAGCTCCTACGAGCAGTACTTC CATLNWVSSSYEQYF
- TRBJ1-3 - TRBV7-8 TGTGCCAGCAGCTTAGCCCGGAGACAATCTGGAAGCACCATATATTTT CASSLARRQSGSTIYF
- TRBJ2-7 once TRBV10-3 TGTGCCATCAGTGAGAACGACTTTAGCCGTCTACGCGAGCAGTACTTC CAISENDFSRLREQYF
- TRBJ1-2 - TRBV4-3 TGCGCCAGCAGCCAAGACCCCAGCAACTATGGCTACACCTTC CASSQDPSNYGYTF
- TRBJ2-5 - TRBV5-4 TGTGCCAGCAGCTCCCCGGCAGGGGAAACGAAGACCCAGTACTTC CASSSPAGETKTQYF
- TRBJ2-7 - TRBV7-9 TGTGCCAGCAGCGGATACGCGGCCGAGCAGTACTTC CASSGYAAEQYF
TRBD2 TRBJ2-1 - TRBV6-1 TGTGCCAGCAGTGATGCGGGGGGGAAGCAGTTCTTC CASSDAGGKQFF
TRBD2 TRBJ2-1 - TRBV3-1/TRBV3-2 TGTGCCAGCAGCTACCTAGCGGGAGGGATCAATGAGCAGTTCTTC CASSYLAGGINEQFF
- TRBJ1-3 - TRBV4-3 TGCGCCAGCAGCCAAGATTCGAACTCTGGAAACACCATATATTTT CASSQDSNSGNTIYF
TRBD1 TRBJ2-1 - TRBV28 TGTGCCAGCAGTGACTCACAGGGGGCCTTCGATGAGCAGTTCTTC CASSDSQGAFDEQFF
- TRBJ2-1 - TRBV9 TGTGCCAGCAGCGCCCAGGGCTCAGACTCCAATGAGCAGTTCTTC CASSAQGSDSNEQFF
- TRBJ1-1 once TRBV10-3 TGTGCCATCAGTGACAGGGCGATAGCTGAAGCTTTCTTT CAISDRAIAEAFF
TRBD2 TRBJ2-3 - TRBV4-3 TGCGCCAGCAGCCAAGTTAGAGGCAGCGGGAGCATCACAGATACGCAGTATTTT CASSQVRGSGSITDTQYF
TRBD2 TRBJ2-3 - TRBV6-5 TGTGCCAGCAGTTATCACCGGGGGGACCGCACAGATACGCAGTATTTT CASSYHRGDRTDTQYF
TRBD2 TRBJ2-2 - TRBV5-1 TGCGCCAGCAGCTTAGCGGGGCCCGGGGAGCTGTTTTTT CASSLAGPGELFF
- TRBJ1-2 - TRBV4-1 TGCGCCAGCAGCCCATCCGGGACTAATGGCTACACCTTC CASSPSGTNGYTF
- TRBJ2-2 - TRBV18 TGTGCCAGCTCCCGGGACGGCGCCATGACCGGGGAGCTGTTTTTT CASSRDGAMTGELFF
- TRBJ1-3 once TRBV4-3 TGCGCCAGCAGCCAAGAGTGGCAATCCACTGGAAACACCATATATTTT CASSQEWQSTGNTIYF
TRBD2 TRBJ2-7 - TRBV9 TGTGCCAGCAGCCCGGGGACTAGCGGATACGAGCAGTACTTC CASSPGTSGYEQYF
TRBD1 TRBJ2-7 - TRBV24-1 TGTGCCACCAGTGAGACCGGGACAGGGAGTATCTACGAGCAGTACTTC CATSETGTGSIYEQYF
- TRBJ1-2 - TRBV29-1 TGCAGCGTTGTGGGCAGGCTCGGGGGCTACACCTTC CSVVGRLGGYTF
- TRBJ2-1 - TRBV4-3 TGCGCCAGCAGCCATAGCCTTGGGGGTTCCTACAATGAGCAGTTCTTC CASSHSLGGSYNEQFF
- TRBJ2-5 - TRBV14 TGTGCCAGCAGCCAGGCGTTTGCTTCTGGGACCCAGTACTTC CASSQAFASGTQYF
TRBD2 TRBJ2-1 - TRBV7-6 TGTGCCAGCAGCTTAGGGACTAGGCAAGTATACAATGAGCAGTTCTTC CASSLGTRQVYNEQFF
- TRBJ2-1 - TRBV12-3/TRBV12-4 TGTGCCAGCAGTTCTACGGGGTACAATGAGCAGTTCTTC CASSSTGYNEQFF
- TRBJ2-1 - TRBV19 TGTGCCAGTAGAACAGTCGGGATGGATGAGCAGTTCTTC CASRTVGMDEQFF
- TRBJ2-5 - TRBV5-5 TGTGCCAGCAGCTCTTGGTTCCAAGAGACCCAGTACTTC CASSSWFQETQYF
- TRBJ1-1 - TRBV19 TGTGCCAGTAGATACACAGGGCGGGGGAACACTGAAGCTTTCTTT CASRYTGRGNTEAFF
- TRBJ1-2 - TRBV29-1 TGCAGCGTTGATCGCCCCAGTGCAGCGCATGGCTACACCTTC CSVDRPSAAHGYTF
- TRBJ1-1 once TRBV2 TGTGCCAGCAGCCAATCCCAACTGGGGGGGGTGAGGACTGAAGCTTTCTTT CASSQSQLGGVRTEAFF
- TRBJ2-5 - TRBV10-3 TGTGCCATCAGTGGTGCAGCCCAAGAGACCCAGTACTTC CAISGAAQETQYF
TRBD2 TRBJ2-1 - TRBV3-1/TRBV3-2 TGTGCCAGCAGCCACCGCGGGAGGGCCCACAATGAGCAGTTCTTC CASSHRGRAHNEQFF
- TRBJ2-3 - TRBV4-1 TGCGCCAGCAGCCAAAGCTGGGGTCTTGTGGGCACAGATACGCAGTATTTT CASSQSWGLVGTDTQYF
TRBD1 TRBJ1-4 - TRBV7-2 TGTGCCAGCAGCCTAGAATACAGGGGGCGTTCGTCTGGGTATGAAAAACTGTTTTTT CASSLEYRGRSSGYEKLFF
TRBD1 TRBJ2-4 - TRBV19 TGTGCCAGTAGCCTAAAGGGACAGGCCGGAAACATTCAGTACTTC CASSLKGQAGNIQYF
- TRBJ1-1 - TRBV5-1 TGCGCCAGCAGCTTGGCCTGGGGGGGTACTGAAGCTTTCTTT CASSLAWGGTEAFF
TRBD2 TRBJ2-3 - TRBV7-8 TGTGCCAGCAGCTCCGTGGAAGCGGGGGGGCGGGATACGCAGTATTTT CASSSVEAGGRDTQYF
- TRBJ1-5 - TRBV27 TGTGCCAGCAGCCCGACAGCTTATAGCAATCAGCCCCAGCATTTT CASSPTAYSNQPQHF
TRBD1 TRBJ2-7 - TRBV6-1 TGTGCCAGCAGTGAGGCGGCAGGGGGCTACGAGCAGTACTTC CASSEAAGGYEQYF
TRBD1 TRBJ2-7 - TRBV5-1 TGCGCCAGCAGCTTGGGACAGGGGGCCTACGAGCAGTACTTC CASSLGQGAYEQYF
- TRBJ1-5 - TRBV15 TGTGCCACCAGCTTTAACAGGGATCAGCCCCAGCATTTT CATSFNRDQPQHF